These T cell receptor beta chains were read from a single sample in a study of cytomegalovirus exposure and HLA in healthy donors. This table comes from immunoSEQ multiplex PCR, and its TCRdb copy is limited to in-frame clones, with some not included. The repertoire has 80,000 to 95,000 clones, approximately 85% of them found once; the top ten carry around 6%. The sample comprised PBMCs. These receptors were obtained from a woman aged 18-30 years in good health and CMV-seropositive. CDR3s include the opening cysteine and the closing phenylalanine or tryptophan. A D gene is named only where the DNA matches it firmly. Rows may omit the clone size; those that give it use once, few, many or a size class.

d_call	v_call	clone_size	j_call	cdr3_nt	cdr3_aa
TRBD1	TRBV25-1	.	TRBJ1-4	TGTGCCAGCAGTGCGCCGGGACAGGGGGCGCCTCTAAATGAAAAACTGTTTTTT	CASSAPGQGAPLNEKLFF
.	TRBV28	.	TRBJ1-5	TGTGCCAGCAGTTTTCCCAATCAGTGGAGGTACAATCAGCCCCAGCATTTT	CASSFPNQWRYNQPQHF
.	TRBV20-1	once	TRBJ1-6	TGCAGTGGGACTCGGAATTCACCCCTCCACTTT	CSGTRNSPLHF
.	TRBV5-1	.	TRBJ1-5	TGCGCCAGCAGCTTGGGGACAGCCGGCTATCAGCCCCAGCATTTT	CASSLGTAGYQPQHF
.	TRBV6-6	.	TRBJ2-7	TGTGCCAGCAGTTATTCGGGGTGGCCATTAATCTACGAGCAGTACTTC	CASSYSGWPLIYEQYF
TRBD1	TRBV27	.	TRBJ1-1	TGTGCCAGCAGTCTCGGGACAGGGGGCAAGAGCACTGAAGCTTTCTTT	CASSLGTGGKSTEAFF
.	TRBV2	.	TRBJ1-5	TGTGCCAGCAGTGAGGGACTCCAATTTAATCAGCCCCAGCATTTT	CASSEGLQFNQPQHF
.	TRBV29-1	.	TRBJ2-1	TGCAGCGTTGGACAGGAATACAATGAGCAGTTCTTC	CSVGQEYNEQFF
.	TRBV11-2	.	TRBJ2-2	TGTGCCAGCAGCTTTCTCGCCAGGGGATTCACCGGGGAGCTGTTTTTT	CASSFLARGFTGELFF
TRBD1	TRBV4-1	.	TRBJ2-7	TGCGCCAGCAGCCAAACAGCACAGGGGGACCTCTGGGAGCAGTACTTC	CASSQTAQGDLWEQYF
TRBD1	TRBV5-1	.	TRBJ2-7	TGCGCCAGCAGCTTGGACAGGGGCGACGAGCAGTACTTC	CASSLDRGDEQYF
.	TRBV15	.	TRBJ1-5	TGTGCCACCAGCAGAGTATGGGAGGGCAATCAGCCCCAGCATTTT	CATSRVWEGNQPQHF
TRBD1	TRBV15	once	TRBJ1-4	TGTGCCACCAGCGACCGGGGACAGCCTAATGAAAAACTGTTTTTT	CATSDRGQPNEKLFF
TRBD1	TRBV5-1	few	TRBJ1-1	TGCGCCAGCAGCTCCGGGACAGGGGGCACTGAAGCTTTCTTT	CASSSGTGGTEAFF
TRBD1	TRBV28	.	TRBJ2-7	TGTGCCAGCAGTTTGTCAAAGGGACAGGCCGACTACGAGCAGTACTTC	CASSLSKGQADYEQYF
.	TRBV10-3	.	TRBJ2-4	TGTGCCACGGCGGGACCTAAAAACATTCAGTACTTC	CATAGPKNIQYF
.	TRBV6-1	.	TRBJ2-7	TGTGCCAGCAGTGTTGGGGGGTTGGGGGCCTACGAGCAGTACTTC	CASSVGGLGAYEQYF
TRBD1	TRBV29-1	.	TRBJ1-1	TGCAGCGTTGCAGATCCATCGGGAGGCACCGGGACAGGGTTCACTGAAGCTTTCTTT	CSVADPSGGTGTGFTEAFF
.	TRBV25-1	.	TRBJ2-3	TGTGCCAGCAGTGGGGCGGGGCTGAGCACAGATACGCAGTATTTT	CASSGAGLSTDTQYF
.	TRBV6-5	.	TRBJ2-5	TGTGCCAGCAGTTACTCGGGGGGACGCGGAGAGACCCAGTACTTC	CASSYSGGRGETQYF
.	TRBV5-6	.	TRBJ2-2	TGTGCCAGCAATTTCCAGGAAACCGGGGAGCTGTTTTTT	CASNFQETGELFF
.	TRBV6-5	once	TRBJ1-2	TGTGCCAGCAGTTACTCTCTCGGAGGGAACTATGGCTACACCTTC	CASSYSLGGNYGYTF
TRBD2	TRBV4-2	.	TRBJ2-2	TGTGCCAGCAGCCAAGAGATAGCGGGGGTGAACACCGGGGAGCTGTTTTTT	CASSQEIAGVNTGELFF
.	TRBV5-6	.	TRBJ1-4	TGTGCCAGCAGCTCGGACAGTAATGAAAAACTGTTTTTT	CASSSDSNEKLFF
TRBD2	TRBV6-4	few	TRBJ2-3	TGTGCCAGCAGTGCGCTAGCGGGAAGCACAGATACGCAGTATTTT	CASSALAGSTDTQYF
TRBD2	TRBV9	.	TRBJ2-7	TGTGCCAGCGCGCGTTCTAGCGGGGGGGGTACCTACGAGCAGTACTTC	CASARSSGGGTYEQYF
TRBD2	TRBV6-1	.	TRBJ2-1	TGTGCCAGCAGTCAAGCCGGGACTAGCGGCTACAATGAGCAGTTCTTC	CASSQAGTSGYNEQFF
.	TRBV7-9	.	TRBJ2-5	TGTGCCAGCAGCTTCGGGACACTACAAGAGACCCAGTACTTC	CASSFGTLQETQYF
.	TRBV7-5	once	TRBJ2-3	TGTGCCAGAAGCTTAGCGCGGGGATTGGTGGCAGATACGCAGTATTTT	CARSLARGLVADTQYF
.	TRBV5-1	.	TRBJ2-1	TGCGCCAGCAGCGAGACTAATTTAGTTTCCAATGAGCAGTTCTTC	CASSETNLVSNEQFF
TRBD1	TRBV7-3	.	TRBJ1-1	TGTGCCAGCAGGGAAACAGGGGACACTGAAGCTTTCTTT	CASRETGDTEAFF
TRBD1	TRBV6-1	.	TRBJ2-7	TGTGCCAGCAGTGGAGGACAGGGAACGGGTGAGCAGTACTTC	CASSGGQGTGEQYF
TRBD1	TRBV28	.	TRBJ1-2	TGTGCCAGCAGTTTGCCGGGACAGGGGGCGCTTGGCTACACCTTC	CASSLPGQGALGYTF
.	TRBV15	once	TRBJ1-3	TGTGCCACCAGCAGAGGACTCGGCTCTGGAAACACCATATATTTT	CATSRGLGSGNTIYF
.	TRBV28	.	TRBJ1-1	TGTGCCAGCAGCCCCGGGGGGATCGGGATGAACACTGAAGCTTTCTTT	CASSPGGIGMNTEAFF
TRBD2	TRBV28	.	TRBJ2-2	TGTGCCAGCAGTTTATGGGGAGGGGCGAACACCGGGGAGCTGTTTTTT	CASSLWGGANTGELFF
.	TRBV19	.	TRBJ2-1	TGTGCCAGTAGTATTTTCCGGGGCGTAAAAGGAGGGAGTTTAAATGAGCAGTTCTTC	CASSIFRGVKGGSLNEQFF
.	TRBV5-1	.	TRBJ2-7	TGCGCCAGCAGCTTTCAGGACACCCACGAGCAGTACTTC	CASSFQDTHEQYF
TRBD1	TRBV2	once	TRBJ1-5	TGTGCCAGCAGTGACAGGGGGCTTAGCAATCAGCCCCAGCATTTT	CASSDRGLSNQPQHF
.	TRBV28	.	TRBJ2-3	TGTGCCAGCAGTCCTAAGATGGGGGCGGCAGATACGCAGTATTTT	CASSPKMGAADTQYF
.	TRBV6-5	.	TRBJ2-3	TGTGCCACACGTCCCCCAGGTTTGTCCACAGATACGCAGTATTTT	CATRPPGLSTDTQYF
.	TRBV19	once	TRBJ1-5	TGTGCCAGTACTGACAGTAATCAGCCCCAGCATTTT	CASTDSNQPQHF
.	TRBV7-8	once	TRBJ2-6	TGTGCCAGCAGCTACCGAGAGCGTGGGGCCAACGTCCTGACTTTC	CASSYRERGANVLTF
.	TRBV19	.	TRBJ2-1	TGTGCCAGTAGTAAGGGGGGGTACTTCAATGAGCAGTTCTTC	CASSKGGYFNEQFF
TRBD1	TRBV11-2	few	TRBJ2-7	TGTGCCAGCAGCGCCCACAGGGGGCGCACCTACGAGCAGTACTTC	CASSAHRGRTYEQYF
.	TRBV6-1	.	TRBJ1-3	TGTGCCAGCAGTCGTGGAAACACCATATATTTT	CASSRGNTIYF
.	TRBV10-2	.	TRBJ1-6	TGCGCCAGCAGTGAGGGCAGGGGCTATAATTCACCCCTCCACTTT	CASSEGRGYNSPLHF
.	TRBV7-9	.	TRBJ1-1	TGTGCCAGCAGCTTAGACCTTTGGGGGACAAGTACTGAAGCTTTCTTT	CASSLDLWGTSTEAFF
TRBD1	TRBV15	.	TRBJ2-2	TGTGCCACCAGCAGAGAGCGACAGGGGATGGGGACCGGGGAGCTGTTTTTT	CATSRERQGMGTGELFF
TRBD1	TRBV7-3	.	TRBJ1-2	TGTGCCAGCAGCCCTCGAGGGACAGGGGGGAACTATGGCTACACCTTC	CASSPRGTGGNYGYTF
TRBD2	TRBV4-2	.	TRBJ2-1	TGTGCCAGCAGCCAAGCTAGCGGGAGGGCCCTCAATGAGCAGTTCTTC	CASSQASGRALNEQFF
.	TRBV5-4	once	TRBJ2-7	TGTGCCAGCAGCTCGGGGGACGGATACTACGAGCAGTACTTC	CASSSGDGYYEQYF
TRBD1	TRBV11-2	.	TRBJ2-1	TGTGCCAGCAGCCGAAGACAGGGTTGGGGTGAGCAGTTCTTC	CASSRRQGWGEQFF
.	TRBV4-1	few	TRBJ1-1	TGCGCCAGCAGCCCAACGTTTACAGGGTCAGTACGCAACACTGAAGCTTTCTTT	CASSPTFTGSVRNTEAFF
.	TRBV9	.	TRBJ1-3	TGTGCCAGCAGCGGTAGAACCGCTGGAAACACCATATATTTT	CASSGRTAGNTIYF
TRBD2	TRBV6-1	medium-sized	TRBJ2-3	TGTGCCAGCAGTGAAGCGAGCGGGGACGGGGCAGATACGCAGTATTTT	CASSEASGDGADTQYF
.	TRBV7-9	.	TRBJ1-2	TGTGCCAGCAGCTTAGTTGCTAGGAGGGACTATGGCTACACCTTC	CASSLVARRDYGYTF
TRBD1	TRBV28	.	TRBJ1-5	TGTGCCAGCAGTACAGGGGACCCACTCAATCAGCCCCAGCATTTT	CASSTGDPLNQPQHF
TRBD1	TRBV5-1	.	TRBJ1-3	TGCGCCAGCAGCTTGGACCCCGGGACAGGGGCGGGAAACACCATATATTTT	CASSLDPGTGAGNTIYF